These 7 T cell receptor beta chains came from one sample sequenced in a study of Graves' ophthalmopathy and Graves' hyperthyroidism. Amplification from RNA transcripts yielded the TCR beta CDR3 regions. The authors performed first-round RT-PCR with HTBI primers and then a second-round multiplex PCR. In TCRdb, the multiplex PCR reads were re-called with MiXCR into one record per CDR3 protein. This sample has hundreds of thousands of distinct CDR3 sequences, with about two fifths found just once. The specimen sequenced was peripheral blood. These receptors originate from an adult man with Graves' ophthalmopathy.

This clonotype was observed a handful of times. This chain uses TRBV6-1 with TRBJ2-5, with 8 bases that match TRBD1. This CDR3 is built from 14 residues. The ends lost 3 bases at V and 5 bases at J; junction bases unmatched: 5. Germline assignment: CDR1 MNHNS and CDR2 SASEGT. The CDR3 protein is CASSDRGPGETQYF. The CDR3 DNA reads as TGTGCCAGCAGTGACAGGGGGCCGGGGGAGACCCAGTACTTC.

The V call is TRBV2, the J call TRBJ2-5; 9 positions match TRBD2. This CDR3 is 14 amino acids long. Trimming at V came to 7 bases and at J to 13 bases, leaving 16 bases not matched to a gene. CDR1 SNHLY and CDR2 FYNNEI come from the germline V gene. CDR3 sequence reads: CASTLAGISGPWYF. As DNA, the CDR3 is TGTGCCAGCACCCTAGCGGGGATTAGCGGCCCATGGTACTTC.

The sample holds many counts of this clonotype. J is TRBJ1-1 and V is TRBV7-8; the D gene is possibly TRBD1 (5 bases). Germline CDR1 is SGHVS and CDR2 is FQNEAQ. V lost 5 bases, J lost 1 base, and 29 bases lay in between. CDR3 length: 20 amino acids. The CDR3 DNA is TGTGCCAGCAGCCCACGTCCTTTACGGGCCCCAACAGGAAGGAACACTGAAGCTTTCTTT. Its translation is CASSPRPLRAPTGRNTEAFF.

The chain uses TRBV16 and TRBJ1-1, with D unclear. CDR1 is KGHSY, CDR2 FQNENV, per germline. Trimming took off 6 bases at V and 1 base at J, with 21 bases between the two ends. This CDR3 has 17 residues. The DNA for the CDR3 is TGTGCCAGCAGACCGCGTATTGGGCAGACATCGAACACTGAAGCTTTCTTT. This sequence encodes CASRPRIGQTSNTEAFF.

This chain uses TRBV5-1 with TRBJ2-5; 14 bases line up with TRBD2. V shed 3 bases, J shed 3 bases, and the junction held 1 base outside the gene matches. The CDR3 is 15 residues long. The germline V gene encodes CDR1 SGHRS and CDR2 YFSETQ. CDR3 region: CASSWGLAGEETQYF. The CDR3 nucleotides read TGCGCCAGCAGCTGGGGACTAGCGGGAGAAGAGACCCAGTACTTC.

This clonotype was seen ten or more times. V is TRBV15 and J is TRBJ1-5, with D uncertain. CDR3 length: 16 amino acids. Trimming took 4 bases from V and 7 from J, leaving 20 bases between them. Per the germline V gene, CDR1 is LNHNV and CDR2 is YYDKDF (reference sequence). The chain's CDR3 is CATSKTATGNFQPQHF. In DNA, the CDR3 is TGTGCCACCAGCAAGACGGCCACCGGGAATTTCCAGCCCCAGCATTTT.

This clonotype was detected ten times or more. The J gene is TRBJ1-5, the V gene TRBV7-8, with D tentatively TRBD1 (5 bases). The germline gives CDR1 SGHVS, CDR2 FQNEAQ. The CDR3 sequence is 17 residues long. Trimming removed 0 bases from V and 0 bases from J, with 12 bases in between. In nucleotides, the CDR3 is TGTGCCAGCAGCTTAGCTACAGGAGATTATAGCAATCAGCCCCAGCATTTT. Protein sequence: CASSLATGDYSNQPQHF.